A single T cell receptor (beta chain) is shown here with its context. This clone was picked up a small number of times. It lacks a known antigen. Base qualities were left out, and no much larger clone turns up one base away. Each donor gave one peripheral blood draw, approximately 110 mL on average, collected into heparinised tubes. A BD FACSAria II was used to sort naive, central memory, regulatory and stem cell-like memory CD4+ T cells with a panel that included CD45RO, CCR7, CD25, CD127, CD95 and CD27. All sorted populations exceeded 95% purity. Right away, PBMCs were isolated by Lymphoprep density gradient centrifugation and were stained directly, with no culture step. To minimize batch effects, samples were stained and sorted in pairs, one healthy donor with one patient per experiment. V loses 2 bases at its end and J loses 2 bases; junction bases beyond the gene matches: 2. The germline V gene encodes CDR1 SGHRS and CDR2 YFSETQ. CDR3 length: 14 amino acids, cysteine to phenylalanine. The read is trimmed to its CDR3 DNA, 42 bases read in frame from base 1.

The entry originates in a study of beta chain features in type 1 diabetes (dated by TCRdb to 2016 to 2019). Turning to the overall study: Patients and healthy donors did not differ in mean age, gender distribution, total cell number or subset yield. Across all samples, some 110,000,000 sorted cells were examined, and cell number per subset correlated strongly with RNA yield. In the study, recently diagnosed type 1 diabetes patients and matched healthy donors were compared on the TCRB repertoires of their sorted circulating CD4+ T cell subsets. Whereas all 30 or so donors provided naive and central memory subsets, regulatory and stem cell-like memory subsets were isolated from just 8 patients and roughly 8 healthy donors.

Findings and caveats that apply to the study as a whole: Type 1 diabetes patients showed a moderate but significant shortening of TCRB CDR3 length in all four CD4+ subsets. Because small numbers of individuals were included in the HLA sub-analyses, any influence of HLA type on TCRB rearrangement was left unresolved. Sequencing cDNA rather than genomic DNA could over-represent highly expressing activated cells, although activation and CD3 levels did not differ between groups. Fewer insertions and more nucleotide deletions at VDJ recombination sites were observed in patients with type 1 diabetes, implying thymic rearrangement abnormalities. The naive, central memory and regulatory TCRB repertoires appeared to resemble one another more closely among patients than among healthy donors. PCR may preferentially amplify shorter templates, but because patient and control samples were amplified and corrected together, any resulting skew would affect both groups equally.

All of the isolated RNA was reverse transcribed with the High Capacity cDNA Reverse Transcription Kit, so expressed TCRB transcripts were sequenced. Deep immunoSEQ sequencing was applied to naive, central memory and regulatory T cell samples, giving an average of roughly 3.6 million total reads per sample. Sorted cells were lysed in RLT buffer, and RNA was extracted using DNase-treated RNeasy Micro or Mini kits according to cell number. Each cell subset was processed on its own to prevent cross-contamination, while patient and healthy donor samples were processed together. The immunoSEQ multiplex PCR was used to amplify TCRB sequences from cDNA, yielding 87-bp fragments that span the CDR3 region. Sequencing of the amplicons was done on the Illumina HiSeq platform. Per the source publication's procedure: PCR bias was corrected computationally using synthetic template baselines, and reads within Hamming distance 2 were collapsed, with unmergeable singletons discarded. Reads were aligned against IMGT so that V, D and J genes, CDR3 length and insertions or deletions at six rearrangement sites could be assigned. Within each subset, clonotype counts were normalized to sorted cell number, after which true diversity and Gini coefficients were computed with the tcR R package. The overlap coefficient, calculated on TCRB nucleotide sequences, was used to measure repertoire sharing. Out-of-frame TCRB sequences from naive cells were analyzed as a proxy for the pre-selection repertoire. The clones in this table, taken by TCRdb from immuneACCESS, are in-frame only. Not every clone is retained; where verified, under half of the shortfall comes from an unresolved V gene, and the cause of the rest is unknown. The V and J calls and clone size were taken over from that table, and D and trimming were inferred from the DNA. Counted in this sample were about 710,000 clones; around 15% of them appeared once. The biggest ten clones account for 0.035% to 0.045% of the sample.

The V gene is TRBV5-1 and the J gene is TRBJ2-5, with 8 middle bases fitting TRBD2. Input material: naive CD4+ T cells from blood. Taken with the paper, the label for cell subset or site translates to: true naive CD4+ T cells. The sequence came from a young man with type 1 diabetes. The CDR3: CASSFEREQETQYF. The DNA sequence follows: TGCGCCAGCAGCTTTGAGCGGGAGCAAGAGACCCAGTACTTC.